This T cell receptor beta chain is drawn from a study of blood T cell repertoires in COVID-19. Study-level background: Sources were T cells, B-cell-depleted T cells, or PBMCs; the material itself was cDNA or gDNA.

Recruited during active infection, patients (from Seattle) were subsequently followed longitudinally. In the original analysis: Amplification of reference gene primers provided the estimated nucleated cell counts. Data came from immunoSEQ multiplex PCR; TCRdb stores just in-frame clones and leaves some out. V and J calls and clone size are copied from that table; D and trimming were computed from the DNA. In the table there are 300,000 to 350,000 clones, approximately 90% of which are singletons. The sequence was collected from a woman aged 55 to 70 with COVID-19, enrolled during active disease. Sequenced material: peripheral blood.

The CDR3 reads CARRTRTSGGGDTQYF. The CDR3 bases are TGTGCCCGCAGAACGAGGACTAGCGGGGGAGGTGATACGCAGTATTTT. The V call is TRBV21-1, the J call TRBJ2-3; the D call of TRBD2 is as the table states it, not checked on the DNA. TRBV21-1 is classified as a pseudogene. This CDR3 comprises 16 residues.